This is a list of T cell receptor beta chains from one sample in a study of hypomethylating agent response in myelodysplastic syndrome. Method: immunoSEQ multiplex PCR; TCRdb's copy keeps in-frame clones and lacks some. There are about 5,900 clones in the sample; about 85% occur only once, and about 15% lies in the top ten. The sequences come from bone marrow, collected before or after starting hypomethylating agent treatment for myelodysplastic syndrome (not recorded which). These receptors were taken from a human donor with myelodysplastic syndrome. Each CDR3 is given with its conserved first and last residue. D genes are given only for firm matches. Clone size is not always given. Where it is, it says once, few, many or a class for expanded clones.

v_gene	abundance	len	d_gene	j_gene	CDR3aa	CDR3nt
TRBV5-4	-	15	TRBD2	TRBJ2-5	CASSLVAGGKETQYF	TGTGCCAGCAGCTTGGTAGCGGGGGGAAAAGAGACCCAGTACTTC
TRBV7-2	-	15	TRBD2	TRBJ2-3	CASSLIRGETDTQYF	TGTGCCAGCAGCTTAATTCGGGGGGAGACAGATACGCAGTATTTT
TRBV19	-	16	TRBD2	TRBJ2-5	CASGSGGTPYQETQYF	TGTGCGTCTGGTAGCGGGGGAACTCCGTACCAAGAGACCCAGTACTTC
TRBV5-1	once	15	TRBD1	TRBJ1-2	CASSFGTGGLSGYTF	TGCGCCAGCAGCTTCGGGACAGGGGGGCTTTCTGGCTACACCTTC
TRBV4-3	-	17	-	TRBJ2-2	CASSLALGARNTGELFF	TGCGCCAGCAGCCTAGCACTGGGGGCGCGGAACACCGGGGAGCTGTTTTTT
TRBV5-6	-	17	-	TRBJ1-3	CASSSANQGVPGNTIYF	TGTGCCAGCAGCTCCGCAAACCAAGGGGTACCTGGAAACACCATATATTTT
TRBV6-6	-	16	TRBD1	TRBJ1-6	CASSYRGAGGISPLHF	TGTGCCAGCAGTTACAGGGGGGCAGGGGGTATTTCACCCCTCCACTTT
TRBV5-1	-	15	-	TRBJ2-3	CASSLDGGAAVTQYF	TGCGCCAGCAGCTTGGATGGGGGGGCGGCGGTGACGCAGTATTTT
TRBV27	-	15	TRBD2	TRBJ2-5	CASSRAGTRGKTQYF	TGTGCCAGCAGCCGCGCCGGGACTAGAGGAAAGACCCAGTACTTC
TRBV5-5	-	14	-	TRBJ2-3	CASSSTFSTDTQYF	TGTGCCAGCAGCTCCACGTTTAGCACAGATACGCAGTATTTT
TRBV6-1	-	14	TRBD1	TRBJ1-6	CASSENRGPSPLHF	TGTGCCAGCAGTGAAAACAGGGGGCCTTCACCCCTCCACTTT
TRBV6-1	once	12	-	TRBJ2-5	CASSEGSETQYF	TGTGCCAGCAGTGAGGGAAGTGAGACCCAGTACTTC
TRBV4-3	-	15	-	TRBJ2-7	CASSQDTGFSYEQYF	TGCGCCAGCAGCCAAGATACCGGATTCTCCTACGAGCAGTACTTC
TRBV4-2	-	15	TRBD2	TRBJ2-3	CASSQDAGVTDTQYF	TGTGCCAGCAGCCAAGATGCGGGGGTCACAGATACGCAGTATTTT
TRBV21-1	-	14	-	TRBJ2-5	CASSNGTPQETQYF	TGTGCCAGCAGCAACGGGACTCCCCAAGAGACCCAGTACTTC
TRBV28	-	14	-	TRBJ1-5	CASSFGSENQPQHF	TGTGCCAGCAGTTTCGGGTCTGAAAATCAGCCCCAGCATTTT
TRBV6-6	-	10	-	TRBJ1-1	CASIDTEAFF	TGTGCCAGCATCGACACTGAAGCTTTCTTT
TRBV4-3	-	14	-	TRBJ2-1	CASSQDSSRHEQFF	TGCGCCAGCAGCCAAGATTCCAGCCGCCATGAGCAGTTCTTC
TRBV18	-	13	-	TRBJ2-5	CASSPSTGETQYF	TGTGCCAGCTCACCTAGCACAGGAGAGACCCAGTACTTC
TRBV4-3	-	16	-	TRBJ1-1	CASSQGIQARISLAFF	TGCGCCAGCAGCCAAGGGATACAGGCCCGGATTTCTTTGGCTTTCTTT
TRBV29-1	-	14	-	TRBJ2-1	CSVEGTARVGEQFF	TGCAGCGTTGAAGGTACCGCGCGGGTGGGTGAGCAGTTCTTC
TRBV10-1	-	16	TRBD1	TRBJ2-1	CASSPAGTGAYNEQFF	TGCGCCAGCAGTCCTGCCGGGACAGGGGCCTACAATGAGCAGTTCTTC
TRBV7-2	-	13	-	TRBJ1-1	CASSLQGNTEAFF	TGTGCCAGCAGCTTGCAGGGGAACACTGAAGCTTTCTTT
TRBV7-2	few	12	-	TRBJ2-7	CASSRWDYEQYF	TGTGCCAGCAGCCGCTGGGACTACGAGCAGTACTTC